This T cell receptor beta chain is drawn from a study of T cell responses to AZD1222 COVID-19 vaccine. Study-wide points: With dominance at 160-218 and 743-854, vaccine-associated CD4 TCRs spanned spike.

Details on this clone: The antigen is unknown.

Looked up from germline, CDR1 is SNHLY and CDR2 is FYNNEI. The junction had 10 bases not matched to a gene; V was cut back by 5 bases and J by 1 base. This CDR3 has 16 residues. Sequencing was performed with immunoSEQ multiplex PCR; in TCRdb, only in-frame clones are kept and a portion is missing. The sample has 90,000 to 100,000 clones, roughly 87% seen once. The TCR sequence derives from an adult in good health. This sequence joins TRBV2 and TRBJ1-2; TRBD1 matches 7 bases. The sequences come from peripheral blood, collected on day 0 of AZD1222 vaccination. This CDR3 is CASSSTGTAFNYGYTF. The CDR3 DNA reads as TGTGCCAGCAGTAGCACCGGGACAGCCTTTAACTATGGCTACACCTTC. Complete variable domain (other parts from reference TRBV2 and TRBJ1-2): EPEVTQTPSHQVTQMGQEVILRCVPISNHLYFYWYRQILGQKVEFLVSFYNNEISEKSEIFDDQFSVERPDGSNFTLKIRSTKLEDSAMYFCASSSTGTAFNYGYTFGSGTRLTVV.